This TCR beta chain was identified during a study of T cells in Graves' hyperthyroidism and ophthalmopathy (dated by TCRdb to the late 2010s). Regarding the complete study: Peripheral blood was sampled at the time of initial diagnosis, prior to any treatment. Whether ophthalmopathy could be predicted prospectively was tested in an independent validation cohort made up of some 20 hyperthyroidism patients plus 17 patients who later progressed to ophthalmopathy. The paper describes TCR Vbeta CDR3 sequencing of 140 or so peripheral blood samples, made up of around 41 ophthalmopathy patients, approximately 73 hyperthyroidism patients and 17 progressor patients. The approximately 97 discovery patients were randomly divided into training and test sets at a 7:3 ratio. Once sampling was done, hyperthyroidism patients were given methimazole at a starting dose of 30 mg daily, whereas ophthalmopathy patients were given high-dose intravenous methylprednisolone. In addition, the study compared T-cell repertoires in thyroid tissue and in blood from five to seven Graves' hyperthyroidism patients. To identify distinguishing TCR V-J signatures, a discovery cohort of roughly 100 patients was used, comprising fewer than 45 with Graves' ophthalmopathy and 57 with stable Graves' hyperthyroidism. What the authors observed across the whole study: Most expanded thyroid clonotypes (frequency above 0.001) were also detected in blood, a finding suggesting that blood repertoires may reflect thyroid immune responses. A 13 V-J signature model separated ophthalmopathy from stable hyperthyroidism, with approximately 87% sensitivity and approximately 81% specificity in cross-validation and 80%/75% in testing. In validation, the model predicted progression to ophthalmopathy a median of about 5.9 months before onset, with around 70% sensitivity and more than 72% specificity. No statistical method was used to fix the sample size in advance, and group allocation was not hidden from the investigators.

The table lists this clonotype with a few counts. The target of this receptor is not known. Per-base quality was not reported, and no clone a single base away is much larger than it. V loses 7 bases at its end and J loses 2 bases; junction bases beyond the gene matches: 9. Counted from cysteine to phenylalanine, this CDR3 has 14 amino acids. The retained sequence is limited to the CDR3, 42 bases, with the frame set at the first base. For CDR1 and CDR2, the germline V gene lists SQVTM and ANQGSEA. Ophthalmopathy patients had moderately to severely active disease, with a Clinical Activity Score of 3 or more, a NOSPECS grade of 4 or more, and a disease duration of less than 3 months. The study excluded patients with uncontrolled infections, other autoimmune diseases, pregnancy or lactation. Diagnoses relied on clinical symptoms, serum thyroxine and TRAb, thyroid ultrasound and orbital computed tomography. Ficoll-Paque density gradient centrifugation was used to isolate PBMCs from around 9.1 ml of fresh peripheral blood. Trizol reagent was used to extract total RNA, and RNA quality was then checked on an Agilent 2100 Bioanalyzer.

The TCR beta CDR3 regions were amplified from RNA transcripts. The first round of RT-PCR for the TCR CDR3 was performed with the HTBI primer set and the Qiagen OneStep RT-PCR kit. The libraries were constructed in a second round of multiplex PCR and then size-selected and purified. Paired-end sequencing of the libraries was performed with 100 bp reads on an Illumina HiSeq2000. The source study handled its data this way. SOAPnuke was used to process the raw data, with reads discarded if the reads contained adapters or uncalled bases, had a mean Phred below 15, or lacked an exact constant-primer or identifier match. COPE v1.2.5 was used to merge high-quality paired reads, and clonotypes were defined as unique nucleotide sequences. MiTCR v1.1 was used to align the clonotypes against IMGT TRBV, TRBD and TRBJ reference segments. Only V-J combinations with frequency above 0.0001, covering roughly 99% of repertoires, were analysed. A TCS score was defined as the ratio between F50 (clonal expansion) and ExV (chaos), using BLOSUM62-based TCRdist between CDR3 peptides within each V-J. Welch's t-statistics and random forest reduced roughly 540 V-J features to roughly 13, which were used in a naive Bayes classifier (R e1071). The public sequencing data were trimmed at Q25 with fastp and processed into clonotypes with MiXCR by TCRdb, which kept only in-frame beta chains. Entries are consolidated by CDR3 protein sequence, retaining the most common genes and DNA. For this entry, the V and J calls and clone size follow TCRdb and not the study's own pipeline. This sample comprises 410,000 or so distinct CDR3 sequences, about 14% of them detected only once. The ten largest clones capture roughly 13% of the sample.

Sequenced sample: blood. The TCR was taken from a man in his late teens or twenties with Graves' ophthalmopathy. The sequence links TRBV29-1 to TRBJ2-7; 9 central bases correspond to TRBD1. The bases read TGCAGCGAACCCCCGGGACAGGGACCCTACGAGCAGTACTTC. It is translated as CSEPPGQGPYEQYF.